The T cell receptor (beta chain) under discussion was sequenced for a study of T-cell memory formation after mild COVID-19. Study at large: TCR clustering was largely donor specific.

General observations from the study: Among contracting clones, CD4+ were mainly CM/EM and CD8+ enriched in EMRA. Memory cells collected pre-infection included some clones that later responded, suggesting cross-reactive memory joined.

Note on this clonotype: No antigen is known for it.

From the 5' RACE reads, TCRdb called clonotypes with MiXCR, one entry per CDR3 protein. The table has more than 450,000 distinct CDR3 sequences, under 20% seen once. From germline, CDR1 is SGDLS and CDR2 YYNGEE. The CDR3 extends over 16 amino acids. V was clipped by 0 bases and J by 9 bases, with 19 bases between them. The chain is built from TRBV9 and TRBJ1-3; no clear D gene. The clonotype comes from an adult woman who had mild COVID-19 (a few samples of this study predate the infection). Cell type and time point are not known. Sequenced material: PBMCs or a T cell subset sorted from them (not recorded which). The CDR3 DNA follows: TGTGCCAGCAGCGTAGAGAGTAGCGGCGGAGAAGGCACCATATATTTT. Encoded protein: CASSVESSGGEGTIYF.